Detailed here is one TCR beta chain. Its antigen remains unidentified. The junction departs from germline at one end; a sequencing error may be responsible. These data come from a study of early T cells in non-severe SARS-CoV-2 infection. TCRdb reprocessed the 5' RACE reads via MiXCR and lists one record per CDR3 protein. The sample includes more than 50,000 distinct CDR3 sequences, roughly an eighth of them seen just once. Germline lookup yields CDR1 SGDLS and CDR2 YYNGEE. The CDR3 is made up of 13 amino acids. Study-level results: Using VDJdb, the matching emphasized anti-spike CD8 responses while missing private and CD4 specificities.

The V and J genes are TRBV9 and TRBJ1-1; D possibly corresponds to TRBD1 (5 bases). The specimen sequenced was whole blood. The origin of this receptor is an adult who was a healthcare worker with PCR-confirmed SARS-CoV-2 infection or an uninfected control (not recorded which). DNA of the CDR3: TGTGTCAGCTCCCTCGGGGGGGGCACTGAAGCTTTCTTT. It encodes CVSSLGGGTEAFF.